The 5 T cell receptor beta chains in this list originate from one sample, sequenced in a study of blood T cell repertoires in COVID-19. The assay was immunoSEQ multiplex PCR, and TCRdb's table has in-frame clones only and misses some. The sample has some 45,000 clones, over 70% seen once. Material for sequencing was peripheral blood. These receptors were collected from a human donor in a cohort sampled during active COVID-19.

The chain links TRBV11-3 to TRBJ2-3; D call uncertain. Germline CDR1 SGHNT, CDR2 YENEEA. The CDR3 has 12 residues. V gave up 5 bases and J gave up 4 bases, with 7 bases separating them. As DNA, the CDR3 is TGTGCCAGCAGCCTTCAGGCAGATACGCAGTATTTT. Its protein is CASSLQADTQYF.

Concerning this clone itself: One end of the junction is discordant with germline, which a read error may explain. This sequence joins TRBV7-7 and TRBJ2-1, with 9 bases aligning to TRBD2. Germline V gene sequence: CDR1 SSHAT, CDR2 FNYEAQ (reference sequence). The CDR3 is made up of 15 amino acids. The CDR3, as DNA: TGTGCTAGCAGCCCGCGGGAGGGGTCCTACAATGAGCAGTTCTTC. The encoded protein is CASSPREGSYNEQFF.

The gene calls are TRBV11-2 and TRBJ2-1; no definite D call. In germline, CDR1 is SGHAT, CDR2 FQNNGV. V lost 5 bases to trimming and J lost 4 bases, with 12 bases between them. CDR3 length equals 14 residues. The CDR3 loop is CASSVLTRYNEQFF. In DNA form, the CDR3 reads TGTGCCAGCAGCGTGTTGACACGGTACAATGAGCAGTTCTTC.

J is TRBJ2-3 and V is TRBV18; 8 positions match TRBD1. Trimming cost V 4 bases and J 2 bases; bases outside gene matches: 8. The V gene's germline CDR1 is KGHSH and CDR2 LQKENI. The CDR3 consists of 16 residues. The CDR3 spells CASSRRNRGITDTQYF. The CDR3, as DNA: TGTGCCAGCTCACGAAGGAACAGGGGGATCACAGATACGCAGTATTTT.

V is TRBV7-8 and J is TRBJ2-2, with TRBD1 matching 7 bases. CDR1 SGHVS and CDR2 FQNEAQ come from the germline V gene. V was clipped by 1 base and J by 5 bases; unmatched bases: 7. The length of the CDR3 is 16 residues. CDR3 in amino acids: CASSLEWAGGTGELFF. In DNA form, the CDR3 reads TGTGCCAGCAGCTTAGAGTGGGCAGGGGGTACCGGGGAGCTGTTTTTT.